Below, 28 T cell receptor beta chains from the same sample are listed, as sequenced in a study of shared T cell receptors in the human thymus. Sequenced by immunoSEQ multiplex PCR; TCRdb stores in-frame clones only, minus some. The sample has under 450,000 clones; roughly 94% are singletons. Sample: thymocytes. The receptors were sampled from a human donor.

The chain couples TRBV19 to TRBJ2-1, with 7 nucleotides matching TRBD2. This CDR3 has 17 amino acids. Germline V gene lookup returns CDR1 LNHDA and CDR2 SQIVND (reference sequence). The V segment lost 3 bases and the J segment 8 bases; nucleotides outside the gene matches: 16. CDR3 DNA sequence: TGTGCCAGTAGTATTGAATGGAGCGGGAAAAGGGGCGATGAGCAGTTCTTC. It specifies CASSIEWSGKRGDEQFF.

The rearrangement joins TRBV6-4 to TRBJ2-2; D perhaps matches TRBD1 (5 bases). Deletions cut 2 bases from V and 5 bases from J, with 12 bases between. CDR3 length equals 15 residues. Germline V gene data show CDR1 as MRHNA and CDR2 as SNTAGT. CDR3 region: CASSDPGSGTGELFF. CDR3 nucleotide sequence: TGTGCCAGCAGTGACCCAGGGTCTGGGACCGGGGAGCTGTTTTTT.

The chain has TRBV15 and TRBJ2-3; D is unresolved. Germline-derived CDR1 and CDR2 are LNHNV and YYDKDF (reference sequence). V was trimmed by 2 bases and J by 5 bases, leaving 5 bases between them. The CDR3 runs 12 residues. In DNA, the CDR3 is TGTGCCACCAGCAGAACCGGAGATACGCAGTATTTT. This codes for CATSRTGDTQYF.

The chain is built from TRBV4-1 and TRBJ2-5, with TRBD2 matching 14 bases. Germline V gene data show CDR1 as MGHRA and CDR2 as YSYEKL. The V segment lost 0 bases and the J segment 1 base; nucleotides outside the gene matches: 10. The CDR3 is 20 residues long. In DNA, the CDR3 is TGCGCCAGCAGCCAAGATAGAGGACTAGCGGGAGGAGGGAGCCAAGAGACCCAGTACTTC. Amino acid sequence: CASSQDRGLAGGGSQETQYF.

The CDR3 loop reads CASSLFSQGTRSNQPQHF. In DNA, the CDR3 is TGTGCCAGCAGTTTATTCAGTCAGGGGACTAGAAGCAATCAGCCCCAGCATTTT. The chain recombines TRBV28 with TRBJ1-5, with D possibly being TRBD1 (6 bases). Germline-derived CDR1 and CDR2 are MDHEN and SYDVKM. The ends were cut back, 1 base at V and 1 base at J, with 17 bases in the middle. This CDR3 has 18 residues. The full variable domain, in which reference TRBV28 and TRBJ1-5 provide the parts outside the CDR3, is DVKVTQSSRYLVKRTGEKVFLECVQDMDHENMFWYRQDPGLGLRLIYFSYDVKMKEKGDIPEGYSVSREKKERFSLILESASTNQTSMYLCASSLFSQGTRSNQPQHFGDGTRLSIL.

The chain combines TRBV27 with TRBJ2-7; perhaps TRBD1 as D (6 bases). The CDR3 length is 19 residues. Germline loops: CDR1 MNHEY, CDR2 SMNVEV (reference sequence). V was pared by 5 bases and J by 0 bases, with 26 bases between. Here the CDR3 DNA reads TGTGCCAGCAGTCCCCAGTACCAGGGGATTGGATCTTCCTCCTACGAGCAGTACTTC. This codes for CASSPQYQGIGSSSYEQYF.

This rearrangement joins TRBV18 to TRBJ1-2; 8 nucleotides match TRBD1. The trim removed 3 bases at V and 0 bases at J, leaving 9 bases unmatched. The V gene's germline CDR1 is KGHSH and CDR2 LQKENI. The CDR3 sequence is 17 residues long. CDR3 nucleotides: TGTGCCAGCTCACCGCGGGACAGGCGTCCAGCTAACTATGGCTACACCTTC. Translation: CASSPRDRRPANYGYTF.

V usage is TRBV11-2 and J usage is TRBJ2-2; 13 bases fit TRBD2. In germline, CDR1 is SGHAT, CDR2 FQNNGV. The junction had 3 bases not matched to a gene; V was cut back by 4 bases and J by 4 bases. CDR3 size: 16 residues. CDR3 sequence (DNA): TGTGCCAGCAGCTCTCGGACTAGCGGGAGCACCGGGGAGCTGTTTTTT. Translation gives CASSSRTSGSTGELFF.

The chain employs TRBV9 and TRBJ2-1; D remains unclear. This CDR3 comprises 11 residues. Germline assignment: CDR1 SGDLS and CDR2 YYNGEE. Trimming cost V 7 bases and J 7 bases, with 9 bases left between them. DNA of the CDR3: TGTGCCAGCCTCCACCCTAATGAGCAGTTCTTC. It is translated as CASLHPNEQFF. The entire variable domain, with the rest obtained from reference TRBV9 and TRBJ2-1, is as follows: DSGVTQTPKHLITATGQRVTLRCSPRSGDLSVYWYQQSLDQGLQFLIQYYNGEERAKGNILERFSAQQFPDLHSELNLSSLELGDSALYFCASLHPNEQFFGPGTRLTVL.

The V call is TRBV19, the J call TRBJ1-1, with a possible D match to TRBD1 (6 bases). The length of the CDR3 is 16 residues. V shed 6 bases and J shed 0 bases, with 17 bases lying between them. Per germline, CDR1 LNHDA and CDR2 SQIVND (reference sequence). The DNA of the CDR3 is TGTGCCAGTAGCCCAGGTACAGGGTCCGTGAACACTGAAGCTTTCTTT. The encoded protein is CASSPGTGSVNTEAFF.

The rearrangement uses TRBV7-2 and TRBJ2-2; no firm D call. The CDR3 is 15 residues long. Trimming stripped 7 bases from V and 0 bases from J, with 12 bases between. CDR1 is SGHTA, CDR2 FQGNSA, per germline. The chain's CDR3 is CASNRHGANTGELFF. The CDR3 bases are TGTGCCAGCAACCGCCACGGTGCGAACACCGGGGAGCTGTTTTTT.

The rearrangement joins TRBV5-1 to TRBJ2-7; TRBD2 matches 9 bases. Germline V gives CDR1 SGHRS, CDR2 YFSETQ. This CDR3 is 16 amino acids long. The J segment lost 5 bases and the V segment lost 3 bases, leaving 12 bases of the junction unmatched. CDR3 loop: CASSSGSGSLLNEQYF. The DNA of the CDR3 is TGCGCCAGCAGCTCAGGTAGCGGGAGTCTCCTGAACGAGCAGTACTTC.

This chain links TRBV27 with TRBJ1-1; 10 bases align to TRBD1. Germline V gene data show CDR1 as MNHEY and CDR2 as SMNVEV (reference sequence). The CDR3 consists of 16 residues. J lost 2 bases, V lost 3 bases, and 6 bases had no gene match. CDR3 DNA sequence: TGTGCCAGCAGTTTCTCTCGGACAGGGGGTAACACTGAAGCTTTCTTT. This sequence encodes CASSFSRTGGNTEAFF.

The chain joins TRBV19 to TRBJ2-3; 13 nucleotides agree with TRBD2. Per germline, CDR1 LNHDA and CDR2 SQIVND (reference sequence). The CDR3 is made up of 19 amino acids. With V trimmed by 7 bases and J by 6 bases, 19 bases remained unmatched. The CDR3 nucleotides are TGTGCCAGTATCGAAAGCGGACTAGCGGGGGAGGGCGGGCGTGATACGCAGTATTTT. Its protein product is CASIESGLAGEGGRDTQYF.

The chain uses TRBV28 and TRBJ2-5, with 8 bases fitting TRBD1. The length of the CDR3 is 15 residues. The J segment lost 4 bases and the V segment lost 4 bases, leaving 8 bases of the junction unmatched. Germline V gene sequence: CDR1 MDHEN, CDR2 SYDVKM. The CDR3: CASSSYQGALETQYF. The CDR3 bases are TGTGCCAGCAGTTCATATCAGGGGGCGTTAGAGACCCAGTACTTC.

The chain recombines TRBV7-3 with TRBJ2-1; D is ambiguous. The CDR3 has 16 amino acids. Germline V CDR1 and CDR2: SGHTA, FQGTGA. Deletions cut 5 bases from V and 3 bases from J, with 17 bases between. CDR3 residues: CASSQGRHRHYNEQFF. The CDR3 nucleotides are TGTGCCAGCAGCCAAGGAAGACACCGCCACTACAATGAGCAGTTCTTC.

The V gene is TRBV7-2, the J gene TRBJ2-7; tentatively, D is TRBD1 (6 bases). The CDR3 has 15 residues. Germline CDR1 SGHTA, CDR2 FQGNSA. V was trimmed by 4 bases and J by 4 bases, leaving 17 bases between them. The CDR3 protein is CASSSHRDTPYEQYF. The CDR3 DNA reads as TGTGCCAGCAGCTCCCATCGGGACACCCCGTACGAGCAGTACTTC. Full variable domain (remainder filled in from reference TRBV7-2 and TRBJ2-7): GAGVSQSPSNKVTEKGKDVELRCDPISGHTALYWYRQSLGQGLEFLIYFQGNSAPDKSGLPSDRFSAERTGGSVSTLTIQRTQQEDSAVYLCASSSHRDTPYEQYFGPGTRLTVT.

DNA for the CDR3: TGTGCCAGCAGTTGCAGGGGCGACGAGCAGTACTTC. Encoded protein: CASSCRGDEQYF. The rearrangement uses TRBV28 and TRBJ2-5, with TRBD1 as a possible D gene (6 bases). The assigned J gene may be wrong: the sequence end matches TRBJ2-7 better. CDR1 MDHEN and CDR2 SYDVKM come from the germline V gene. The CDR3 runs to 12 residues.

There are a few counts of this clone. The rearrangement links TRBV28 to TRBJ1-5, with 7 bases identical to TRBD1. V was clipped by 2 bases and J by 3 bases; unmatched bases: 4. The germline V gene encodes CDR1 MDHEN and CDR2 SYDVKM. The length of the CDR3 is 15 residues. CDR3 region: CASSLDRAANQPQHF. CDR3 DNA sequence: TGTGCCAGCAGTTTAGACAGGGCGGCCAATCAGCCCCAGCATTTT.

The rearrangement links TRBV7-2 to TRBJ2-7, with TRBD1 identical over 8 bases. CDR3 size: 14 residues. Germline CDR1 SGHTA, CDR2 FQGNSA. V was pared by 4 bases and J by 7 bases, with 9 bases of the junction left unmatched. CDR3 coding DNA: TGTGCCAGCAGCTCCGGCGCAGGGGGCCGGGAGCAGTACTTC. This sequence encodes CASSSGAGGREQYF.

The V and J genes are TRBV20-1 and TRBJ2-1; no firm D call. The CDR3 spans 8 residues. V was shortened by 0 bases and J by 15 bases, with 3 bases between the two germline ends. Germline V gene data show CDR1 as DFQATT and CDR2 as SNEGSKA (reference sequence). CDR3 sequence (DNA): TGCAGTGCTAGAGATTGGTTCTTC. This gives the protein CSARDWFF.

The chain links TRBV11-2 to TRBJ2-5; TRBD1 might be the D (6 bases). The V and J ends lost 5 bases and 5 bases respectively, with 24 bases between them. The CDR3 extends over 17 amino acids. The V gene's germline CDR1 is SGHAT and CDR2 FQNNGV. CDR3: CASSPEWTAASRETQYF. The CDR3 DNA is TGTGCCAGCAGCCCCGAGTGGACAGCGGCCTCCAGGGAGACCCAGTACTTC.

The rearrangement joins TRBV28 to TRBJ1-5; 7 bases fit TRBD1. The V gene end was trimmed by 3 bases and the J gene end by 5 bases; junction bases not matched to a gene: 7. The CDR3 length is 15 residues. The germline CDR1 and CDR2 sequences are MDHEN and SYDVKM. The DNA of the CDR3 is TGTGCCAGCAGTTTCCTCGACAGGGCCGATCAGCCCCAGCATTTT. This sequence encodes CASSFLDRADQPQHF.

This sequence joins TRBV30 and TRBJ2-7, with TRBD1 matching 7 bases. Germline V gene data show CDR1 as GTSNPN and CDR2 as SVGIG (reference sequence). CDR3 length: 14 amino acids. Trimming cost V 2 bases and J 2 bases; bases outside gene matches: 6. The chain's CDR3 is CAWSRTGDPYEQYF. The CDR3 DNA reads TGTGCCTGGAGTAGAACAGGGGACCCCTACGAGCAGTACTTC.

V and J are TRBV9 and TRBJ2-1; D remains unclear. The CDR3 length is 20 residues. The V and J ends lost 4 bases and 1 base respectively, with 27 bases between them. The germline V gene has CDR1 SGDLS and CDR2 YYNGEE. CDR3: CASSPFVRRRRDPSYNEQFF. The CDR3 DNA sequence: TGTGCCAGCAGCCCCTTCGTTAGGCGGCGGCGCGATCCTTCCTACAATGAGCAGTTCTTC.

The chain has TRBV27 and TRBJ2-1, with unresolved D. CDR3 length: 16 residues. V lost 4 bases, J lost 2 bases, and 15 bases lay in between. CDR1 is MNHEY, CDR2 SMNVEV, per germline (reference sequence). CDR3 sequence: CASSSQSSGPYNEQFF. DNA for the CDR3: TGTGCCAGCAGTTCTCAGTCCTCAGGACCCTACAATGAGCAGTTCTTC.

The chain couples TRBV5-6 to TRBJ1-5; no definite D call. Trimming cost V 0 bases and J 1 base, with 8 bases left between them. The CDR3 totals 15 residues. Per the germline V gene, CDR1 is SGHDT and CDR2 is YYEEEE. CDR3 nucleotide sequence: TGTGCCAGCAGCTTGGGGCAGAGAAGCAATCAGCCCCAGCATTTT. Translating gives CASSLGQRSNQPQHF. The whole variable domain, remainder taken from reference TRBV5-6 and TRBJ1-5, is DAGVTQSPTHLIKTRGQQVTLRCSPKSGHDTVSWYQQALGQGPQFIFQYYEEEERQRGNFPDRFSGHQFPNYSSELNVNALLLGDSALYLCASSLGQRSNQPQHFGDGTRLSIL.

This rearrangement joins TRBV14 to TRBJ2-4; maybe TRBD1 (5 bases). V shed 3 bases and J shed 3 bases, with 9 bases lying between them. There are 14 residues in the CDR3. Germline V lookup: CDR1 SGHDN, CDR2 FVKESK. The CDR3 region has the DNA TGTGCCAGCAGCCACCCGACAGACAAAAACATTCAGTACTTC. It encodes CASSHPTDKNIQYF.